This T cell receptor beta chain is drawn from a study of cytomegalovirus exposure and HLA in healthy donors. Study as a whole: Membership in the Caucasian-associated ancestry cluster was found for about 80% of fewer than 450 genotyped donors.

This CDR3 region has 15 residues. Germline trimming cut 3 bases from V and 3 bases from J; bases unmatched to any gene: 4. The germline V gene encodes CDR1 KGHSH and CDR2 LQKENI. PCR was performed using 60 Vbeta and 13 Jbeta primers. Generated by immunoSEQ multiplex PCR, the TCRdb table keeps only in-frame clones and is missing some. The sample includes 37,000 or so clones, around 69% of them seen just once. J is TRBJ1-2 and V is TRBV18; 10 bases line up with TRBD1. Sequencing was done on a sample of PBMCs. This sequence originates from a man aged 25-45 years in good health and CMV-seronegative. The CDR3 DNA reads as TGTGCCAGCTCACCTCGGACAGGGGGTGACTATGGCTACACCTTC. Amino acid sequence: CASSPRTGGDYGYTF.